Sequencing of this T cell receptor (beta chain) was carried out in a study of cytomegalovirus exposure and HLA in healthy donors. With regard to this clone: Its antigen is still unknown.

The method was immunoSEQ multiplex PCR; TCRdb's version includes in-frame clones alone and lacks a portion of them. The sample has approximately 150,000 clones; about 87% are singletons. Regarding the study as a whole: Rarity marked most TCR sequences, yet some public TCRs occurred in many donors.

Germline lookup yields CDR1 SGHRS and CDR2 YFSETQ. Trimming at V came to 3 bases and at J to 0 bases, leaving 15 bases not matched to a gene. CDR3 length: 20 residues. V is TRBV5-1 and J is TRBJ2-1; 10 nucleotides align to TRBD2. This receptor was taken from a man aged 18 to 30 in good health and CMV-seropositive. Sequences were obtained from PBMCs. The CDR3 protein is CASSSPLRGLAGASYNEQFF. CDR3 coding DNA: TGCGCCAGCAGCTCGCCGCTAAGGGGCCTAGCGGGGGCCTCCTACAATGAGCAGTTCTTC.